This passage covers 25 T cell receptor beta chains from one sample sequenced in a study of T cell repertoires in ileal Crohn's disease. The table came from immunoSEQ multiplex PCR; TCRdb's copy has only in-frame clones and leaves some out. The data show about 4,500 clones, about 80% seen once. The sequenced sample was ileal tissue. Source of these receptors: an adult with Crohn's disease.

V usage is TRBV18 and J usage is TRBJ2-7, with 10 bases that match TRBD2. Germline V gene data show CDR1 as KGHSH and CDR2 as LQKENI. The CDR3 runs to 17 residues. J lost 0 bases, V lost 0 bases, and 5 bases had no gene match. The CDR3 nucleotides are TGTGCCAGCTCACCACCAACTAGCGGGGACCGCTCCTACGAGCAGTACTTC. It yields the protein CASSPPTSGDRSYEQYF.

This sequence joins TRBV2 and TRBJ1-5; the match to TRBD1 covers 9 bases. V gave up 6 bases and J gave up 0 bases; unmatched junction bases: 6. This CDR3 contains 16 residues. The germline V gene has CDR1 SNHLY and CDR2 FYNNEI. The DNA of the CDR3 is TGTGCCAGCAGCGGGACAGGGTCTTATAGCAATCAGCCCCAGCATTTT. This sequence encodes CASSGTGSYSNQPQHF.

This chain uses TRBV5-1 with TRBJ2-5; 12 bases are shared with TRBD2. The germline gives CDR1 SGHRS, CDR2 YFSETQ. The CDR3 contains 17 residues. V shed 1 base, J shed 1 base, and the junction held 5 bases outside the gene matches. CDR3 DNA sequence: TGCGCCAGCAGCTTGACTCTAGCGGGGGGGATCCAAGAGACCCAGTACTTC. This codes for CASSLTLAGGIQETQYF.

The genes are TRBV6-6 and TRBJ1-6; the D is unclear. Germline CDR1 is MNHNY and CDR2 is SVGAGI (reference sequence). Trimming cost V 4 bases and J 3 bases, with 10 bases left between them. The CDR3 loop spans 15 amino acids. CDR3 nucleotide sequence: TGTGCCAGCAGTTTCTCGGAGAACTATAATTCACCCCTCCACTTT. It encodes CASSFSENYNSPLHF.

The V gene is TRBV10-3, the J gene TRBJ2-7, with 10 bases aligning to TRBD1. Losses at the gene ends were 6 bases for V and 5 bases for J; bases not matched to a gene: 7. Germline lookup yields CDR1 ENHRY and CDR2 SYGVKD. The length of the CDR3 is 14 residues. The CDR3 DNA is TGTGCCATCAGAAGACAGGGGGCGAAGGACGAGCAGTACTTC. It translates to CAIRRQGAKDEQYF.

This clone was counted only a few times. The chain employs TRBV27 and TRBJ1-5, with D tentatively TRBD1 (5 bases). Germline V lookup: CDR1 MNHEY, CDR2 SMNVEV (reference sequence). This CDR3 has 16 amino acids. Trimming took 3 bases from V and 0 from J, leaving 12 bases between them. DNA of the CDR3: TGTGCCAGCAGTTTTATTGGGGGAGGTAGCAATCAGCCCCAGCATTTT. Amino acid sequence: CASSFIGGGSNQPQHF.

This chain connects TRBV19 to TRBJ1-1; 10 bases match TRBD1. With 3 bases clipped from V and 4 bases from J, the junction kept 8 bases outside the gene matches. This CDR3 is built from 16 residues. Germline CDR1 and CDR2: LNHDA and SQIVND (reference sequence). The CDR3 is CASSIPDRGLSTEAFF. The CDR3 DNA reads TGTGCCAGTAGTATTCCTGACAGGGGGCTGAGCACTGAAGCTTTCTTT.

This chain uses TRBV27 with TRBJ2-7, with 7 bases identical to TRBD1. This CDR3 has 14 amino acids. The V gene's germline CDR1 is MNHEY and CDR2 SMNVEV (reference sequence). The ends lost 3 bases at V and 2 bases at J; junction bases unmatched: 4. The CDR3: CASSFSGGTYEQYF. The CDR3 DNA reads TGTGCCAGCAGTTTTTCAGGGGGAACCTACGAGCAGTACTTC.

The J gene is TRBJ1-1, the V gene TRBV5-1; 7 bases match TRBD1. This CDR3 has 13 amino acids. Germline values: CDR1 SGHRS, CDR2 YFSETQ. Germline trimming cut 5 bases from V and 1 base from J; bases unmatched to any gene: 2. The CDR3 sequence is CASRDRENTEAFF. For the CDR3, the DNA is TGCGCCAGCAGAGACAGGGAGAACACTGAAGCTTTCTTT.

The rearrangement joins TRBV5-1 to TRBJ2-5, with 9 positions matching TRBD1. After removal of 1 base from V and 7 bases from J, the junction contained 8 bases not matched to a gene. The CDR3 spans 15 residues. Germline-derived CDR1 and CDR2 are SGHRS and YFSETQ. CDR3 sequence reads: CASSLLTGQGRTQYF. For the CDR3, the DNA is TGCGCCAGCAGCTTGCTAACGGGACAGGGAAGGACCCAGTACTTC.

CDR3 nucleotide sequence: TGTGCCAGTAGTGTAGTGGTAGACTGCGAGCAGTACTTC. It specifies CASSVVVDCEQYF. The genes are TRBV19 and TRBJ2-7; D uncertain. V dropped 5 bases and J dropped 6 bases, with 14 bases sitting between them. The length of the CDR3 is 13 residues. Germline assignment: CDR1 LNHDA and CDR2 SQIVND (reference sequence).

This chain connects TRBV28 to TRBJ1-2; a possible D gene is TRBD1 (6 bases). CDR1 is MDHEN and CDR2 is SYDVKM in the germline V gene. V lost 2 bases and J lost 2, with 6 bases in between. This CDR3 is 13 amino acids long. As DNA, the CDR3 is TGTGCCAGCAGTTTACAGGGGAACTATGGCTACACCTTC. It translates to CASSLQGNYGYTF.

The rearrangement uses TRBV30 and TRBJ1-1; 9 bases map to TRBD1. The CDR3 is made up of 17 amino acids. From germline, CDR1 is GTSNPN and CDR2 SVGIG (reference sequence). The ends lost 4 bases at V and 5 bases at J; junction bases unmatched: 17. The CDR3 here is CAWKPVTGGLYQTEAFF. CDR3 coding DNA: TGTGCCTGGAAGCCGGTGACAGGGGGATTATATCAAACTGAAGCTTTCTTT.

The chain carries TRBV30 and TRBJ1-2; D unresolved. V was trimmed by 4 bases and J by 1 base, leaving 7 bases between them. CDR3 length: 12 amino acids. The germline gives CDR1 GTSNPN, CDR2 SVGIG (reference sequence). The DNA for the CDR3 is TGTGCCTGGACCGCCGGTAACTATGGCTACACCTTC. Translation: CAWTAGNYGYTF. The whole variable domain, remainder taken from reference TRBV30 and TRBJ1-2, is SQTIHQWPATLVQPVGSPLSLECTVEGTSNPNLYWYRQAAGRGLQLLFYSVGIGQISSEVPQNLSASRPQDRQFILSSKKLLLSDSGFYLCAWTAGNYGYTFGSGTRLTVV.

The chain has TRBV28 and TRBJ2-3; D not resolved. The CDR3 length is 12 residues. V gave up 5 bases and J gave up 4 bases, with 7 bases separating them. Germline CDR1 reads MDHEN; CDR2 reads SYDVKM. The CDR3 loop is CASSPLPDTQYF. In DNA, the CDR3 is TGTGCCAGCAGTCCCCTCCCAGATACGCAGTATTTT.

This sequence joins TRBV2 and TRBJ2-7, with D maybe TRBD2 (7 bases). Germline V gene lookup returns CDR1 SNHLY and CDR2 FYNNEI. This CDR3 is built from 16 residues. V lost 8 bases and J lost 2, with 22 bases in between. CDR3 sequence: CASGEGVSGEPYEQYF. The CDR3 region has the DNA TGTGCCAGCGGGGAGGGGGTCAGCGGGGAGCCCTACGAGCAGTACTTC. The full variable domain, in which reference TRBV2 and TRBJ2-7 provide the parts outside the CDR3, is EPEVTQTPSHQVTQMGQEVILRCVPISNHLYFYWYRQILGQKVEFLVSFYNNEISEKSEIFDDQFSVERPDGSNFTLKIRSTKLEDSAMYFCASGEGVSGEPYEQYFGPGTRLTVT.

The chain has TRBV7-2 and TRBJ1-1, with a weak D call TRBD1 (5 bases). Trimming shortened V by 5 bases and J by 0 bases, and 13 bases separated the two germline ends. Germline CDR1 is SGHTA and CDR2 is FQGNSA. This CDR3 has 15 residues. As DNA, the CDR3 is TGTGCCAGCAGCGGTAGGACATCCGTGAACACTGAAGCTTTCTTT. Translating it yields CASSGRTSVNTEAFF.

The V and J genes are TRBV14 and TRBJ2-1, with D possibly being TRBD2 (7 bases). Trimming took 11 bases from V and 4 from J, leaving 15 bases between them. Germline CDR1 and CDR2: SGHDN and FVKESK. The CDR3 sequence is 13 residues long. CDR3 coding DNA: TGTGCCTCTGGAGGGGGGGGATACAATGAGCAGTTCTTC. The encoded protein is CASGGGGYNEQFF. The full variable domain, its missing parts supplied by reference TRBV14 and TRBJ2-1, is EAGVTQFPSHSVIEKGQTVTLRCDPISGHDNLYWYRRVMGKEIKFLLHFVKESKQDESGMPNNRFLAERTGGTYSTLKVQPAELEDSGVYFCASGGGGYNEQFFGPGTRLTVL.

The gene calls are TRBV7-8 and TRBJ1-6, with 12 nucleotides matching TRBD1. This CDR3 is built from 18 residues. Germline V gene lookup returns CDR1 SGHVS and CDR2 FQNEAQ. With V trimmed by 5 bases and J by 7 bases, 12 bases remained unmatched. This CDR3 reads CASSLGTGGILFNSPLHF. CDR3 DNA sequence: TGTGCCAGCAGCCTCGGGACAGGGGGCATCCTATTCAATTCACCCCTCCACTTT.

The chain is built from TRBV6-4 and TRBJ2-3; perhaps TRBD2 as D (5 bases). The CDR3 runs 14 residues. Germline CDR1 is MRHNA and CDR2 is SNTAGT. Trimming pared 3 bases from V and 0 bases from J, leaving 7 bases between. CDR3 in DNA: TGTGCCAGCAGTGAAGGCGGGAGCACAGATACGCAGTATTTT. Translation gives CASSEGGSTDTQYF.

This chain links TRBV6-4 with TRBJ2-1, with D maybe TRBD2 (6 bases). The CDR3 is 15 residues long. Trimming removed 0 bases from V and 6 bases from J, with 12 bases in between. Germline lookup yields CDR1 MRHNA and CDR2 SNTAGT. In DNA form, the CDR3 reads TGTGCCAGCAGTGACTCTCCGGCTAGCGTCAATGAGCAGTTCTTC. Its translation is CASSDSPASVNEQFF.

The rearrangement uses TRBV18 and TRBJ1-2; D perhaps matches TRBD1 (6 bases). The CDR3 length is 14 residues. Germline CDR1 and CDR2: KGHSH and LQKENI. Trimming pared 3 bases from V and 3 bases from J, leaving 11 bases between. CDR3 DNA: TGTGCCAGCTCACCGGACAGTCTCTACTATGGCTACACCTTC. Translated, it gives CASSPDSLYYGYTF.

This chain uses TRBV11-2 with TRBJ2-1, with 14 bases aligning to TRBD2. Germline CDR1 SGHAT, CDR2 FQNNGV. This CDR3 is 18 amino acids long. V lost 5 bases to trimming and J lost 1 base; unmatched junction nucleotides: 7. The CDR3 region is CASSPRLAGGRSYNEQFF. In nucleotides, the CDR3 is TGTGCCAGCAGCCCTCGACTAGCGGGAGGGCGATCCTACAATGAGCAGTTCTTC.

This clone was recorded a few times. The V call is TRBV5-4, the J call TRBJ2-1, with 8 bases aligning to TRBD2. Trimming removed 3 bases from V and 5 bases from J; junction bases left unmatched: 10. CDR1 is SGHNT, CDR2 YYREEE, per germline (reference sequence). The CDR3 is made up of 16 amino acids. The CDR3 region is CASSWTSNYINNEQFF. The CDR3 region has the DNA TGTGCCAGCAGCTGGACTAGCAACTATATCAACAATGAGCAGTTCTTC. The variable domain in full, with the rest retrieved from reference TRBV5-4 and TRBJ2-1, is ETGVTQSPTHLIKTRGQQVTLRCSSQSGHNTVSWYQQALGQGPQFIFQYYREEENGRGNFPPRFSGLQFPNYSSELNVNALELDDSALYLCASSWTSNYINNEQFFGPGTRLTVL.

The rearrangement uses TRBV20-1 and TRBJ1-1; D gene unclear. Germline V gene data show CDR1 as DFQATT and CDR2 as SNEGSKA (reference sequence). The CDR3 contains 11 residues. Trimming cost V 3 bases and J 7 bases, with 9 bases left between them. The CDR3 bases are TGCAGTGCTAGTCCCTTTTTTGAAGCTTTCTTT. Protein sequence: CSASPFFEAFF.